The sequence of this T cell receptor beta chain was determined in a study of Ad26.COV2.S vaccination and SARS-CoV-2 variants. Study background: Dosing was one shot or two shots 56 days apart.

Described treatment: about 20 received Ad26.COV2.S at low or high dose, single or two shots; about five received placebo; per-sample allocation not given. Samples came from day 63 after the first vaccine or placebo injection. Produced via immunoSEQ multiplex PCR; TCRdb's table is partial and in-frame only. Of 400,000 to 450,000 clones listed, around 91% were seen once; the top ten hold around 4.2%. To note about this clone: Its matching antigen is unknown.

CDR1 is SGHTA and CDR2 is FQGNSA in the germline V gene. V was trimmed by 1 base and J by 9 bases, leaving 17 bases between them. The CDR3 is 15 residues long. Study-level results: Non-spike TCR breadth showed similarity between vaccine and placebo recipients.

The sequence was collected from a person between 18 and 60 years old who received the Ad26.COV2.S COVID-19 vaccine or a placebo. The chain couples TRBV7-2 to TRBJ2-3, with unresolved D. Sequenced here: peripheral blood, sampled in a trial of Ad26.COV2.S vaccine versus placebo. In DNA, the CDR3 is TGTGCCAGCAGCTTAGAGCTTCCCCCCCATCTAACGCAGTATTTT. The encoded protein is CASSLELPPHLTQYF.